The 22 T cell receptor beta chains in this list originate from one sample, sequenced in a study of blood T cell repertoires in COVID-19. Assay: immunoSEQ multiplex PCR; the TCRdb copy retains only in-frame clones and omits some. The sample includes some 140,000 clones, roughly four fifths of them seen just once. The material sequenced was PBMCs or T cells enriched from blood (not recorded which). These receptor sequences come from a man aged 40-55 years with acute COVID-19.

The chain carries TRBV5-1 and TRBJ2-7; 14 nucleotides agree with TRBD2. Unmatched junction bases numbered 10, after V lost 4 bases and J lost 1 base. CDR3 length: 18 amino acids. Looked up from germline, CDR1 is SGHRS and CDR2 is YFSETQ. The CDR3 loop reads CASSLDGTSGSHSYEQYF. The CDR3 nucleotides are TGCGCCAGCAGCCTGGACGGGACTAGCGGGAGCCATTCCTACGAGCAGTACTTC.

The table lists this clone with a count of one. V and J are TRBV2 and TRBJ2-7; perhaps TRBD2 as D (5 bases). V was trimmed by 5 bases and J by 3 bases, leaving 8 bases between them. Per germline, CDR1 SNHLY and CDR2 FYNNEI. The CDR3 sequence is 12 residues long. The CDR3 protein is CASSSGNYEQYF. The CDR3 bases are TGTGCCAGCAGTTCCGGGAACTACGAGCAGTACTTC. Combining the CDR3 with reference TRBV2 and TRBJ2-7 gives the whole variable domain EPEVTQTPSHQVTQMGQEVILRCVPISNHLYFYWYRQILGQKVEFLVSFYNNEISEKSEIFDDQFSVERPDGSNFTLKIRSTKLEDSAMYFCASSSGNYEQYFGPGTRLTVT.

To note about this clone: Within the sample, other DNA sequences also encode this same CDR3. The rearrangement uses TRBV12-3 or TRBV12-4 and TRBJ1-1, with D uncertain. V shed 4 bases and J shed 3 bases, with 9 bases lying between them. The CDR3 is 13 amino acids. CDR3 sequence (DNA): TGTGCCAGCAGTTCCTGGGGAGACACTGAAGCTTTCTTT. Residues: CASSSWGDTEAFF.

V usage is TRBV30 and J usage is TRBJ2-1; 11 bases agree with TRBD2. Germline V gives CDR1 GTSNPN, CDR2 SVGIG (reference sequence). With V trimmed by 2 bases and J by 6 bases, 0 bases remained unmatched. The CDR3 totals 13 residues. The CDR3 reads CAWSLAGGNEQFF. Here the CDR3 DNA reads TGTGCCTGGAGTCTAGCGGGGGGCAATGAGCAGTTCTTC.

This chain joins TRBV19 and TRBJ2-1; TRBD1 aligns across 7 bases. In germline, CDR1 is LNHDA, CDR2 SQIVND (reference sequence). The CDR3 extends over 12 amino acids. The junction had 1 base not matched to a gene; V was cut back by 7 bases and J by 4 bases. The CDR3 loop is CASTTGYNEQFF. CDR3 coding DNA: TGTGCCAGTACGACAGGGTACAATGAGCAGTTCTTC.

The chain joins TRBV3-1 (or the pseudogene TRBV3-2) to TRBJ1-4, with D unresolved. Germline V gene lookup returns CDR1 LGHDT and CDR2 YNNKEL (reference sequence). Trimming took off 4 bases at V and 0 bases at J, with 9 bases between the two ends. This CDR3 region has 15 residues. CDR3 DNA sequence: TGTGCCAGCAGCCCTTCGGGAGCAACTAATGAAAAACTGTTTTTT. Translation gives CASSPSGATNEKLFF.

V is TRBV3-1 (or the pseudogene TRBV3-2) and J is TRBJ2-7, with D possibly TRBD2 on 6 matching bases. Trimming took 5 bases from V and 2 from J, leaving 13 bases between them. CDR1 is LGHDT and CDR2 is YNNKEL in the germline V gene (reference sequence). The CDR3 consists of 14 residues. This chain's CDR3 is CASSYGSGAYEQYF. The CDR3 DNA is TGTGCCAGCAGCTACGGTAGCGGAGCCTACGAGCAGTACTTC.

The V gene is TRBV9, the J gene TRBJ2-3; TRBD2 might be the D (6 bases). Trimming removed 3 bases from V and 0 bases from J, with 8 bases in between. The length of the CDR3 is 14 residues. Per germline, CDR1 SGDLS and CDR2 YYNGEE. This CDR3 is CASSGRESTDTQYF. The CDR3 DNA is TGTGCCAGCAGCGGGAGGGAAAGCACAGATACGCAGTATTTT.

The chain combines TRBV18 with TRBJ2-5; TRBD1 matches at 10 bases. The length of the CDR3 is 15 residues. CDR1 KGHSH and CDR2 LQKENI come from the germline V gene. The junction had 1 base not matched to a gene; V was cut back by 2 bases and J by 1 base. In nucleotides, the CDR3 is TGTGCCAGCTCACCAAGACAGGGGGCCCAAGAGACCCAGTACTTC. As protein: CASSPRQGAQETQYF. The full variable domain, rest sourced from reference TRBV18 and TRBJ2-5, is NAGVMQNPRHLVRRRGQEARLRCSPMKGHSHVYWYRQLPEEGLKFMVYLQKENIIDESGMPKERFSAEFPKEGPSILRIQQVVRGDSAAYFCASSPRQGAQETQYFGPGTRLLVL.

V usage is TRBV7-8 and J usage is TRBJ1-6; D is uncertain. The germline V gene has CDR1 SGHVS and CDR2 FQNEAQ. Trimming cost V 5 bases and J 10 bases, with 18 bases left between them. The CDR3 runs to 15 residues. This CDR3 reads CASSVDARERSPLHF. The CDR3 DNA reads TGTGCCAGCAGCGTCGATGCGAGGGAGCGATCACCCCTCCACTTT.

This clone has more than one count but fewer than ten. The V call is TRBV5-1, the J call TRBJ2-1; 8 positions match TRBD2. The junction had 17 bases not matched to a gene; V was cut back by 2 bases and J by 10 bases. CDR1 and CDR2 (germline): SGHRS, YFSETQ. The CDR3 runs 17 residues. DNA for the CDR3: TGCGCCAGCAGCTTTGAAAGCGGGAGAATTACAGCGCGAGAGCAGTTCTTC. Translating it yields CASSFESGRITAREQFF.

The chain has TRBV29-1 and TRBJ2-5; 8 bases align to TRBD1. After removal of 4 bases from V and 4 bases from J, the junction contained 5 bases not matched to a gene. CDR3 size: 13 residues. Germline V lookup: CDR1 SQVTM, CDR2 ANQGSEA. CDR3 DNA: TGCAGCGTTGTGGGGACAGGAGTAGAGACCCAGTACTTC. Translating it yields CSVVGTGVETQYF.

V is TRBV6-5 and J is TRBJ1-5; the D gene is possibly TRBD1 (6 bases). The V end lost 2 bases, the J end lost 4 bases, and 6 bases lay between the germline ends. The V gene's germline CDR1 is MNHEY and CDR2 SVGAGI. This CDR3 has 13 residues. CDR3 protein: CASSYRGNQPQHF. CDR3 nucleotides: TGTGCCAGCAGTTACAGGGGGAATCAGCCCCAGCATTTT.

The chain recombines TRBV18 with TRBJ1-1, with TRBD1 matching over 7 bases. V lost 5 bases to trimming and J lost 0 bases; unmatched junction nucleotides: 12. CDR1 KGHSH and CDR2 LQKENI come from the germline V gene. The CDR3 consists of 17 residues. The CDR3 loop reads CASSTTGAPPLNTEAFF. CDR3 coding DNA: TGTGCCAGCTCAACCACAGGGGCGCCCCCCCTGAACACTGAAGCTTTCTTT.

The chain has TRBV28 and TRBJ1-5; 7 bases line up with TRBD1. CDR1 MDHEN and CDR2 SYDVKM come from the germline V gene. CDR3 length: 15 amino acids. J gave up 4 bases and V 4 bases, and 7 bases lay outside the gene matches. The CDR3 spells CASSSSGTANQPQHF. CDR3 coding DNA: TGTGCCAGCAGTTCCTCCGGGACAGCAAATCAGCCCCAGCATTTT.

The chain uses TRBV11-2 and TRBJ2-7, with D maybe TRBD1 (5 bases). This CDR3 contains 15 residues. The germline CDR1 and CDR2 sequences are SGHAT and FQNNGV. Trimming took off 5 bases at V and 3 bases at J, with 17 bases between the two ends. CDR3 bases: TGTGCCAGCAGCCGAGCAGGGCAGATGAACTACGAGCAGTACTTC. It specifies CASSRAGQMNYEQYF.

The gene calls are TRBV19 and TRBJ1-2; a weak D match, TRBD1 (5 bases). The CDR3 loop spans 14 amino acids. V was shortened by 10 bases and J by 8 bases, with 23 bases between the two germline ends. Germline lookup yields CDR1 LNHDA and CDR2 SQIVND (reference sequence). The CDR3, as DNA: TGTGCCACGGCGGGAGAGTGGGGCCTTTGGGGCTACACCTTC. This gives the protein CATAGEWGLWGYTF.

The gene calls are TRBV12-5 and TRBJ2-5, with TRBD2 matching 9 bases. CDR3 length: 16 amino acids. CDR1 is LGHNT, CDR2 FRNRAP, per germline. V was clipped by 1 base and J by 8 bases; unmatched bases: 11. This chain's CDR3 is CASGLGSSGEMQTQYF. In DNA, the CDR3 is TGTGCTAGTGGTTTGGGGTCTAGCGGGGAGATGCAAACCCAGTACTTC. The whole variable domain, filled in from reference TRBV12-5 and TRBJ2-5, reads DARVTQTPRHKVTEMGQEVTMRCQPILGHNTVFWYRQTMMQGLELLAYFRNRAPLDDSGMPKDRFSAEMPDATLATLKIQPSEPRDSAVYFCASGLGSSGEMQTQYFGPGTRLLVL.

The chain carries TRBV19 and TRBJ2-3; 7 bases fit TRBD1. The CDR3 runs 14 residues. CDR1 is LNHDA and CDR2 is SQIVND in the germline V gene (reference sequence). With V trimmed by 7 bases and J by 1 base, 5 bases remained unmatched. DNA of the CDR3: TGTGCCAGTACCGCCACAGGGGGCACAGATACGCAGTATTTT. Protein product: CASTATGGTDTQYF.

This chain uses TRBV3-1 (or the pseudogene TRBV3-2) with TRBJ2-1, with 13 nucleotides matching TRBD2. CDR3 size: 16 residues. Germline lookup yields CDR1 LGHDT and CDR2 YNNKEL (reference sequence). J was trimmed by 8 bases and V by 1 base; bases with no gene match: 5. Here the CDR3 reads CASSQGTSGRSDEQFF. Here the CDR3 DNA reads TGTGCCAGCAGCCAAGGGACTAGCGGGAGATCAGATGAGCAGTTCTTC.

V is TRBV28 and J is TRBJ2-1, with TRBD2 matching 8 bases. CDR3 length: 14 residues. The germline V gene encodes CDR1 MDHEN and CDR2 SYDVKM. V shed 7 bases, J shed 5 bases, and the junction held 7 bases outside the gene matches. The CDR3 loop is CASNTGREDNEQFF. The CDR3 DNA is TGTGCCAGCAATACCGGGAGGGAGGACAATGAGCAGTTCTTC.

This chain links TRBV30 with TRBJ2-7; D is perhaps TRBD2 (7 bases). The germline V gene has CDR1 GTSNPN and CDR2 SVGIG (reference sequence). V gave up 2 bases and J gave up 3 bases, with 17 bases separating them. This CDR3 contains 15 residues. Here the CDR3 reads CAWSPPGRGGYEQYF. The CDR3 DNA reads TGTGCCTGGAGTCCTCCGGGGAGGGGGGGCTACGAGCAGTACTTC.